The source of this T cell receptor beta chain is a study of blood T cells in healthy people across ages. Whole-study findings and limits: Investigators viewed diversity estimates from one million T cells as underestimates, the study reported. Compared with aged donors, long-lived donors showed fewer expanded clones, suggesting selection.

Comments on this clonotype: Antigen unknown.

Then a second PCR, running roughly 7 to 11 cycles, was carried out with a sample-barcoded 5' primer and a J-beta primer mix. TCRdb ran MiXCR on the 5' RACE reads and lists one entry per CDR3 protein. The table records approximately 600,000 distinct CDR3 sequences, approximately 59% of them present only once. V gave up 5 bases and J gave up 8 bases; unmatched junction bases: 8. The CDR3 sequence is 13 residues long. Material for sequencing was blood. The chain carries TRBV12-3 or TRBV12-4 and TRBJ1-2; 7 nucleotides agree with TRBD1. This TCR came from a man in his 60s in good health. CDR3 nucleotides: TGTGCCAGCAGTAGAGACAGGGCCGGAGGCTACACCTTC. It yields the protein CASSRDRAGGYTF.